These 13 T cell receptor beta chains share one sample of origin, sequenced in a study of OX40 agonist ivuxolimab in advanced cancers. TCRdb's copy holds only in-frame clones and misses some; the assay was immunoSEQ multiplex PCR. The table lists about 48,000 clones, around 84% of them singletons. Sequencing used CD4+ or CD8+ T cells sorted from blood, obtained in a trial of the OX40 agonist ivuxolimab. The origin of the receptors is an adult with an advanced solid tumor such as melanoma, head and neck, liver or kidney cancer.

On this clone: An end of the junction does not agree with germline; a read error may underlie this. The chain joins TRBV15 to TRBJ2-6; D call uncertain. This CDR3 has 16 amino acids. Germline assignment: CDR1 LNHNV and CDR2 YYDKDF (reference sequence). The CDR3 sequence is CATSTQVPSEANVLTF. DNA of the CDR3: TGTGCCACCAGCACTCAGGTCCCCTCTGAGGCCAACGTCCTGACTTTC.

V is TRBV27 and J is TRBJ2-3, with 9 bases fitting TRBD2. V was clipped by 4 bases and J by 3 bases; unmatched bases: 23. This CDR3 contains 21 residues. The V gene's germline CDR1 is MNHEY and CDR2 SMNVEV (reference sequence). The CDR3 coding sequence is TGTGCCAGCAGTTCCCCACCCCCTAGCGGGAAGGTTCCTTGGATAACAGATACGCAGTATTTT. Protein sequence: CASSSPPPSGKVPWITDTQYF.

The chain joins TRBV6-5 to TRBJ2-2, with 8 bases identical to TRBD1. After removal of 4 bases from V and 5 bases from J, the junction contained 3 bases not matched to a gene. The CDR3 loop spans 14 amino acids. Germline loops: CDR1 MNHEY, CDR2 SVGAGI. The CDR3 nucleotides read TGTGCCAGCAGTTCCAGGACAGGGACCGGGGAGCTGTTTTTT. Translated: CASSSRTGTGELFF.

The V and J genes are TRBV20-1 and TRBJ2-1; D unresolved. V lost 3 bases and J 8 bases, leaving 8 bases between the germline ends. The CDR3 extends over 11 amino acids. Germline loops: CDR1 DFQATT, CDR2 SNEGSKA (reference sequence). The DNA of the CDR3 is TGCAGTGCTAGGGCGGATGATGAGCAGTTCTTC. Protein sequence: CSARADDEQFF.

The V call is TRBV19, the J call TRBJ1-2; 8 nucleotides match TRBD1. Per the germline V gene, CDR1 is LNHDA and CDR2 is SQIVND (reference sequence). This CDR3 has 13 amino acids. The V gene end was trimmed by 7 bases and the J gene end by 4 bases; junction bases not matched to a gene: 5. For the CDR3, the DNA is TGTGCCAGTACCCCGACAGGGGTCTATGGCTACACCTTC. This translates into CASTPTGVYGYTF.

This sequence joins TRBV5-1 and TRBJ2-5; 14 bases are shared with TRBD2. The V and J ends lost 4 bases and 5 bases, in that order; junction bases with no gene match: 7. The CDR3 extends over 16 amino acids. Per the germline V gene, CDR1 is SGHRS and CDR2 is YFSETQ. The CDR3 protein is CASSARTSGRWETQYF. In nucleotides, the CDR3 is TGCGCCAGCAGCGCCCGGACTAGCGGGAGGTGGGAGACCCAGTACTTC.

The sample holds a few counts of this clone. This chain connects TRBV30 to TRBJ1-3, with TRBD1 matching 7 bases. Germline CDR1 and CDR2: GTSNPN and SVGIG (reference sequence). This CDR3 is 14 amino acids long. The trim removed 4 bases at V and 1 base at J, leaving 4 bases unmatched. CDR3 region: CAWIRRGSGNTIYF. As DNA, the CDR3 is TGTGCCTGGATACGCAGGGGGTCTGGAAACACCATATATTTT.

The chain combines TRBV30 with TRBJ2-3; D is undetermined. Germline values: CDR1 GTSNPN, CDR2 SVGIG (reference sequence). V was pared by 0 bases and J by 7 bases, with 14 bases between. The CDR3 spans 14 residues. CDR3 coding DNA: TGTGCCTGGAGTGTGGGTAGTGGCAGCTATACGCAGTATTTT. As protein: CAWSVGSGSYTQYF. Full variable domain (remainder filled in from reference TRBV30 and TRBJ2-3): SQTIHQWPATLVQPVGSPLSLECTVEGTSNPNLYWYRQAAGRGLQLLFYSVGIGQISSEVPQNLSASRPQDRQFILSSKKLLLSDSGFYLCAWSVGSGSYTQYFGPGTRLTVL.

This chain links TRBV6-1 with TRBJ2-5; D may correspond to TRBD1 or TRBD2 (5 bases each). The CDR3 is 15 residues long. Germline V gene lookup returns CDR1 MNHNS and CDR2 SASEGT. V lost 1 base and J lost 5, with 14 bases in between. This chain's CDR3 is CASSEGGYPAETQYF. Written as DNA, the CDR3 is TGTGCCAGCAGTGAAGGGGGGTACCCGGCGGAGACCCAGTACTTC.

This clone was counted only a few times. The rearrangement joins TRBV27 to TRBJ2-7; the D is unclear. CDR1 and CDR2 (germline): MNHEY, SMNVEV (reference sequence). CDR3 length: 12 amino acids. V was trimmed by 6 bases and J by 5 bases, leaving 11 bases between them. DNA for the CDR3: TGTGCCAGCAGCCCCTCCCCCCACGAGCAGTACTTC. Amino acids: CASSPSPHEQYF.

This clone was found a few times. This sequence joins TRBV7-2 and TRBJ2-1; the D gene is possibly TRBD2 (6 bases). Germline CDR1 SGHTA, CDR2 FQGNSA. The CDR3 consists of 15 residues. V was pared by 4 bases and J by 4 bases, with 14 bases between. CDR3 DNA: TGTGCCAGCAGCTCGGACTACCGCCGATACAATGAGCAGTTCTTC. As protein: CASSSDYRRYNEQFF.

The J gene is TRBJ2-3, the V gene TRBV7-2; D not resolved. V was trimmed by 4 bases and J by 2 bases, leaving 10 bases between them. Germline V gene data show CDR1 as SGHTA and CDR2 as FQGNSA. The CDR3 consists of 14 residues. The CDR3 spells CASSSPDSTDTQYF. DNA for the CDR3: TGTGCCAGCAGCTCGCCCGACTCCACAGATACGCAGTATTTT.

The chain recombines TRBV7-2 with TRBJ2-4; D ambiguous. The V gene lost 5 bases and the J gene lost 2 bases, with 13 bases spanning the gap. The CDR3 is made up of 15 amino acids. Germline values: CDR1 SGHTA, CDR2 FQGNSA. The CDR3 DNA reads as TGTGCCAGCAGCCTGAAAAGTCTGACCAAAAACATTCAGTACTTC. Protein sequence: CASSLKSLTKNIQYF.